This section outlines one T cell receptor beta chain sequence together with its context. In assigning cohorts, the study relied on participant-reported clinical history. The CDR3 loop spans 16 amino acids. Germline values: CDR1 LNHNV, CDR2 YYDKDF (reference sequence). The V segment lost 1 base and the J segment 3 bases; nucleotides outside the gene matches: 7. The entry originates in a study of blood T cell repertoires in COVID-19. In the study overall: Resolution of symptoms, clearance, or two negative PCRs was present in recovered Cohort 3 donors. In each case, the material was cDNA or gDNA derived from T cells, B-cell-depleted T cells, or PBMCs.

Method: immunoSEQ multiplex PCR; TCRdb's copy keeps in-frame clones and lacks some. This table holds hundreds of thousands of clones, more than 75% found once. The chain joins TRBV15 to TRBJ2-7; the match to TRBD1 covers 9 bases. The sequence derives from a woman aged 55-69 years in a cohort exposed to, infected with or recovered from COVID-19 (not recorded which). The sequencing input was PBMCs or T cells enriched from blood (not recorded which). This CDR3 reads CATSRGNRGRYYEQYF. The CDR3 bases are TGTGCCACCAGCAGAGGGAACAGGGGGCGGTACTACGAGCAGTACTTC. Variable domain in full (rest from reference TRBV15 and TRBJ2-7): DAMVIQNPRYQVTQFGKPVTLSCSQTLNHNVMYWYQQKSSQAPKLLFHYYDKDFNNEADTPDNFQSRRPNTSFCFLDIRSPGLGDTAMYLCATSRGNRGRYYEQYFGPGTRLTVT.